These 26 T cell receptor beta chains originate from one sample sequenced in a study of post-analysis software for immune sequencing data. Unique molecular identifiers were present in the TCR beta cDNA libraries. MiXCR was run by TCRdb on the PCR reads, yielding one entry per CDR3 protein. Altogether hundreds of thousands of distinct CDR3 sequences are present, about 44% being singletons, with the ten largest covering around 1.7%. Antigens for these TCRs are unknown. Overall study results and limits: In patients, a few TRBV segments were more frequent than in controls, with TRBV5-6, TRBV5-1 and TRBV20-1 among them.

The specimen was blood. These receptors were obtained from a girl aged 10 to 17 with multiple sclerosis.

The rearrangement links TRBV5-1 to TRBJ2-7; 7 bases are a match to TRBD1. V lost 4 bases to trimming and J lost 2 bases; unmatched junction nucleotides: 9. CDR3 length equals 15 residues. The germline V gene has CDR1 SGHRS and CDR2 YFSETQ. The CDR3 bases are TGCGCCAGCAGCCCCCCGGACAGGCCGGCCTACGAGCAGTACTTC. Amino acid sequence: CASSPPDRPAYEQYF.

CDR3 amino acids: CSVEPGQGSEAFF. The CDR3 region has the DNA TGCAGCGTTGAGCCTGGACAGGGGAGTGAAGCTTTCTTT. The rearrangement uses TRBV29-1 and TRBJ1-1, with 9 bases matching TRBD1. Losses at the gene ends were 3 bases for V and 7 bases for J; bases not matched to a gene: 6. The V gene's germline CDR1 is SQVTM and CDR2 ANQGSEA. The length of the CDR3 is 13 residues.

This clonotype was counted ten times or more. V is TRBV20-1 and J is TRBJ2-7; D call uncertain. V lost 1 base to trimming and J lost 0 bases, with 16 bases between them. CDR3 length equals 16 residues. Per the germline V gene, CDR1 is DFQATT and CDR2 is SNEGSKA (reference sequence). DNA for the CDR3: TGCAGTGCTAGAGGGGGTAAGACGGATAGCTCCTACGAGCAGTACTTC. It translates to CSARGGKTDSSYEQYF.

The genes are TRBV7-9 and TRBJ2-5; D is ambiguous. Germline V lookup: CDR1 SEHNR, CDR2 FQNEAQ (reference sequence). V lost 5 bases and J lost 5, with 15 bases in between. The CDR3 extends over 14 amino acids. CDR3 coding DNA: TGTGCCAGCAGCCCCCCCCATCCGAGCGAGACCCAGTACTTC. It translates to CASSPPHPSETQYF.

This clonotype was observed a handful of times. V gene TRBV20-1 combines with J gene TRBJ2-7; 12 nucleotides agree with TRBD1. The ends lost 2 bases at V and 5 bases at J; junction bases unmatched: 4. The germline CDR1 and CDR2 sequences are DFQATT and SNEGSKA (reference sequence). The CDR3 has 14 residues. CDR3 sequence: CSARPGTGGDEQYF. The CDR3 DNA follows: TGCAGTGCTAGACCTGGGACAGGGGGCGACGAGCAGTACTTC.

The genes are TRBV5-1 and TRBJ2-1; possibly TRBD1 for D (5 bases). Germline V gene data show CDR1 as SGHRS and CDR2 as YFSETQ. CDR3 length equals 15 residues. Trimming left V 4 bases short and J 2 bases short, with 13 bases between. CDR3 region: CASSPLLDTYNEQFF. The DNA for the CDR3 is TGCGCCAGCAGCCCCCTGTTGGACACCTACAATGAGCAGTTCTTC.

The chain has TRBV11-2 and TRBJ2-7; D might be TRBD1 or TRBD2, each matching 5 bases. Per the germline V gene, CDR1 is SGHAT and CDR2 is FQNNGV. V lost 5 bases and J lost 6, with 14 bases in between. The CDR3 extends over 13 amino acids. The CDR3 region is CASSPGASSEQYF. The CDR3 DNA follows: TGTGCCAGCAGCCCCGGGGCCTCGAGCGAGCAGTACTTC.

The J gene is TRBJ1-6, the V gene TRBV12-3 or TRBV12-4; no definite D call. V lost 5 bases and J 6 bases, leaving 17 bases between the germline ends. There are 16 residues in the CDR3. The CDR3 region is CASSTKGSSLNSPLHF. DNA of the CDR3: TGTGCCAGCAGTACTAAGGGTTCGTCCCTTAATTCACCCCTCCACTTT.

There are many counts of this clonotype. The genes are TRBV4-1 and TRBJ2-5, with D hard to call. Germline-derived CDR1 and CDR2 are MGHRA and YSYEKL. V gave up 0 bases and J gave up 5 bases, with 4 bases separating them. The CDR3 runs to 12 residues. The CDR3: CASSQDSETQYF. The CDR3 nucleotides are TGCGCCAGCAGCCAAGATTCCGAGACCCAGTACTTC.

DNA for the CDR3: TGTGCCAGCAGCTTGGTGACAGGGTTGGACTACACCTTC. This translates into CASSLVTGLDYTF. The chain joins TRBV5-5 to TRBJ1-2; 7 nucleotides agree with TRBD1. The germline V gene has CDR1 SGHKS and CDR2 YYEKEE (reference sequence). The V segment lost 0 bases and the J segment 10 bases; nucleotides outside the gene matches: 6. The CDR3 is made up of 13 amino acids.

The genes are TRBV7-9 and TRBJ1-1, with a possible D match to TRBD1 (5 bases). V lost 0 bases and J lost 0, with 17 bases in between. Germline CDR1 and CDR2: SEHNR and FQNEAQ (reference sequence). The CDR3 consists of 18 residues. For the CDR3, the DNA is TGTGCCAGCAGCTTAGCTGGATCGGGGACCTATTTGAACACTGAAGCTTTCTTT. Its protein product is CASSLAGSGTYLNTEAFF. Full variable domain (outside the CDR3, taken from reference TRBV7-9 and TRBJ1-1): DTGVSQNPRHKITKRGQNVTFRCDPISEHNRLYWYRQTLGQGPEFLTYFQNEAQLEKSRLLSDRFSAERPKGSFSTLEIQRTEQGDSAMYLCASSLAGSGTYLNTEAFFGQGTRLTVV.

The V and J genes are TRBV20-1 and TRBJ2-1; TRBD2 is a possible D gene (5 bases). The V gene lost 1 base and the J gene lost 4 bases, with 8 bases spanning the gap. Germline CDR1 is DFQATT and CDR2 is SNEGSKA (reference sequence). The CDR3 consists of 13 residues. The CDR3 spells CSARVGVYNEQFF. CDR3 DNA sequence: TGCAGTGCTAGAGTCGGGGTTTACAATGAGCAGTTCTTC.

This clonotype has just a few counts. The chain links TRBV20-1 to TRBJ2-7, with 8 bases that match TRBD1. CDR3 length: 17 residues. Germline V gene sequence: CDR1 DFQATT, CDR2 SNEGSKA (reference sequence). Trimming took 4 bases from V and 2 from J; bases not matched to a gene: 16. The CDR3 coding sequence is TGCAGTGCTATTCCCGACAGGGGCCTCGGGAGTCCCTACGAGCAGTACTTC. This translates into CSAIPDRGLGSPYEQYF.

The rearrangement joins TRBV7-2 to TRBJ2-5, with D tentatively TRBD2 (6 bases). The V end was cut by 1 base, the J end by 11 bases, with 23 bases between. The CDR3 covers 16 residues. Germline assignment: CDR1 SGHTA and CDR2 FQGNSA. CDR3 in amino acids: CASSLGWVPEPREQYF. The CDR3 coding sequence is TGTGCCAGCAGCTTAGGCTGGGTCCCTGAACCTCGGGAGCAGTACTTC. Drawing the rest from reference TRBV7-2 and TRBJ2-5, the complete variable domain is GAGVSQSPSNKVTEKGKDVELRCDPISGHTALYWYRQSLGQGLEFLIYFQGNSAPDKSGLPSDRFSAERTGGSVSTLTIQRTQQEDSAVYLCASSLGWVPEPREQYFGPGTRLLVL.

The CDR3 region is CATSDSRQLYGYTF. The CDR3 bases are TGTGCCACCAGTGATTCCCGACAGCTCTATGGCTACACCTTC. V gene TRBV24-1 combines with J gene TRBJ1-2, with a possible D match to TRBD1 (5 bases). With 2 bases removed from V and 4 bases from J, the gap between germline ends came to 10 bases. Looked up from germline, CDR1 is KGHDR and CDR2 is SFDVKD. The CDR3 has 14 residues.

This chain uses TRBV12-3 or TRBV12-4 with TRBJ2-1; a possible D gene is TRBD2 (7 bases). The CDR3 has 15 residues. The V and J ends lost 4 bases and 7 bases respectively, with 17 bases between them. The CDR3 coding sequence is TGTGCCAGCAGTTCCCTTCGGGGGGCCAGGAATGAGCAGTTCTTC. Its translation: CASSSLRGARNEQFF.

The table lists this clonotype with a few counts. This sequence joins TRBV19 and TRBJ1-2, with 10 bases lining up with TRBD1. Germline CDR1 reads LNHDA; CDR2 reads SQIVND (reference sequence). The J segment lost 3 bases and the V segment lost 7 bases, leaving 5 bases of the junction unmatched. This CDR3 is built from 14 residues. CDR3 sequence reads: CASTDRGRDYGYTF. The CDR3 bases are TGTGCCAGTACCGACAGGGGGCGAGACTATGGCTACACCTTC.

The gene calls are TRBV6-6 and TRBJ2-6, with D possibly called TRBD1 or TRBD2 (7 bases each). Trimming stripped 4 bases from V and 0 bases from J, with 13 bases between. The germline CDR1 and CDR2 sequences are MNHNY and SVGAGI (reference sequence). There are 17 residues in the CDR3. The CDR3 sequence is CASSSQGGYSGANVLTF. CDR3 nucleotide sequence: TGTGCCAGCAGTTCCCAGGGGGGGTACTCTGGGGCCAACGTCCTGACTTTC.

This clonotype was counted a few times. The V call is TRBV5-1, the J call TRBJ2-3; TRBD2 might be the D (6 bases). This CDR3 comprises 15 residues. The germline V and J ends were trimmed by 6 bases and 5 bases, with 19 bases remaining between them. CDR1 and CDR2 from the germline V gene are SGHRS and YFSETQ. DNA for the CDR3: TGCGCCAGCACCTCCGGAGGGACCCTGGAAGATACGCAGTATTTT. It translates to CASTSGGTLEDTQYF.

Concerning this clonotype itself: Sequence at one end of the junction differs from germline and may be a read error. The rearrangement uses TRBV7-9 and TRBJ1-5; D may be TRBD1 (6 bases). This CDR3 is built from 16 residues. Germline V gives CDR1 SEHNR, CDR2 FQNEAQ (reference sequence). The CDR3 loop reads CAGSLWRTDSNQPQHF. The DNA for the CDR3 is TGTGCCGGCAGCTTATGGAGGACAGACAGCAATCAGCCCCAGCATTTT.

The chain joins TRBV6-5 to TRBJ1-5; 7 bases are shared with TRBD1. Losses at the gene ends were 4 bases for V and 2 bases for J; bases not matched to a gene: 17. The CDR3 runs to 19 residues. Germline CDR1 MNHEY, CDR2 SVGAGI. This chain's CDR3 is CASSFIRRQGSIGNQPQHF. The CDR3 DNA reads as TGTGCCAGCAGTTTTATCCGGAGACAGGGAAGTATAGGCAATCAGCCCCAGCATTTT.

This clonotype was detected ten times or more. The chain uses TRBV6-1 and TRBJ2-1; 11 bases fit TRBD2. V dropped 0 bases and J dropped 6; count of bases not matched to a gene: 1. The V gene's germline CDR1 is MNHNS and CDR2 SASEGT. The CDR3 spans 15 residues. CDR3 in DNA: TGTGCCAGCAGTGAAGCTAGCGGGGGGGCCAATGAGCAGTTCTTC. Residues: CASSEASGGANEQFF.

This chain uses TRBV5-1 with TRBJ1-1; 7 nucleotides line up with TRBD1. Unmatched junction bases numbered 6, after V lost 2 bases and J lost 5 bases. This CDR3 has 14 residues. Germline-derived CDR1 and CDR2 are SGHRS and YFSETQ. Written as DNA, the CDR3 is TGCGCCAGCAGCTTACAGGGGCGGGAGACTGAAGCTTTCTTT. It yields the protein CASSLQGRETEAFF.

This clonotype appeared a single time. This rearrangement joins TRBV5-1 to TRBJ1-1, with D possibly being TRBD1 (5 bases). V lost 6 bases and J 5 bases, leaving 14 bases between the germline ends. This CDR3 is 13 amino acids long. Germline lookup yields CDR1 SGHRS and CDR2 YFSETQ. CDR3 residues: CASIEDRGTEAFF. The CDR3, as DNA: TGCGCCAGCATTGAGGATCGGGGGACTGAAGCTTTCTTT.

The V gene is TRBV7-2, the J gene TRBJ2-7; 8 bases agree with TRBD2. V trimming: 5 bases; J trimming: 4 bases; junction bases outside the gene matches: 7. Germline loops: CDR1 SGHTA, CDR2 FQGNSA. This CDR3 has 14 amino acids. The CDR3 nucleotides read TGTGCCAGCAGCCCGCAGTCGGGAGGGTACGAGCAGTACTTC. This sequence encodes CASSPQSGGYEQYF. Based on the CDR3 plus reference TRBV7-2 and TRBJ2-7, the full variable domain is GAGVSQSPSNKVTEKGKDVELRCDPISGHTALYWYRQSLGQGLEFLIYFQGNSAPDKSGLPSDRFSAERTGGSVSTLTIQRTQQEDSAVYLCASSPQSGGYEQYFGPGTRLTVT.

This clonotype counts as medium-sized (0.01 to 0.1%). V gene TRBV6-4 combines with J gene TRBJ2-6, with D hard to call. Germline CDR1 MRHNA, CDR2 SNTAGT. The CDR3 is 14 amino acids. V lost 2 bases and J lost 1, with 3 bases in between. The CDR3 sequence: CASSDRSGANVLTF. For the CDR3, the DNA is TGTGCCAGCAGTGACAGGTCTGGGGCCAACGTCCTGACTTTC.